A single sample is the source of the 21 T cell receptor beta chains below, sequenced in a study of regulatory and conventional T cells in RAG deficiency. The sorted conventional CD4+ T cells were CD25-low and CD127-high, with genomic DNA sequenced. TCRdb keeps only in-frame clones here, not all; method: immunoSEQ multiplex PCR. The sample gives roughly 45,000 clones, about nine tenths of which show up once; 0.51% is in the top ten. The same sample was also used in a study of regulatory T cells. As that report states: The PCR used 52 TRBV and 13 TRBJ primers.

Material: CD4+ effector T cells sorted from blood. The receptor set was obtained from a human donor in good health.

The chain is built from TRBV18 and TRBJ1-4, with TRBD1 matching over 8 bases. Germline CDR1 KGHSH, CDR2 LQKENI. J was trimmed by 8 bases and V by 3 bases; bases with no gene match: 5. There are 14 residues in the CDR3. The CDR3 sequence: CASSPAGGGEKLFF. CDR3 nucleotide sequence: TGTGCCAGCTCACCGGCAGGGGGCGGAGAAAAACTGTTTTTT.

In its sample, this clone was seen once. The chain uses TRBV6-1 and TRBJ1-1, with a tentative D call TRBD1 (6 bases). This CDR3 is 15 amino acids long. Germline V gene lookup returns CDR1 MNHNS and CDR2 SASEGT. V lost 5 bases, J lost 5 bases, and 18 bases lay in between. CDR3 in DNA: TGTGCCAGCAGTTCTCGACAGGCCGGGTCGACTGAAGCTTTCTTT. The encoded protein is CASSSRQAGSTEAFF.

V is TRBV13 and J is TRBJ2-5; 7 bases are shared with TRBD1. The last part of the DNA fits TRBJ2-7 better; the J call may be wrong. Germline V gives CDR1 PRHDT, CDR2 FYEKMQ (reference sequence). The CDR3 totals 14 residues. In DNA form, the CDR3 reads TGTGCCAGCAGCTTATGGCAGGGGGTGTACGAGCAGTACTTC. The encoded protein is CASSLWQGVYEQYF.

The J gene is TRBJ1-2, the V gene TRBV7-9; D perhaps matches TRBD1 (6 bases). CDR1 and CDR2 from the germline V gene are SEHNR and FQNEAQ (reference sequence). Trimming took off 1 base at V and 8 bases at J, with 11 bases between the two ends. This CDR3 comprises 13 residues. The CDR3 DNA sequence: TGTGCCAGCAGCTTAGGACAGGTCTACGGCTACACCTTC. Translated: CASSLGQVYGYTF.

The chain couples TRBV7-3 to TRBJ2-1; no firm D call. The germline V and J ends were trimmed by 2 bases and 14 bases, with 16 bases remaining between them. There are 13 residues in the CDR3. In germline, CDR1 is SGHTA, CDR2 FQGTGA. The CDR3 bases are TGTGCCAGCAGCTTAGGGGAACTAACCACCAAGTTCTTC. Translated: CASSLGELTTKFF.

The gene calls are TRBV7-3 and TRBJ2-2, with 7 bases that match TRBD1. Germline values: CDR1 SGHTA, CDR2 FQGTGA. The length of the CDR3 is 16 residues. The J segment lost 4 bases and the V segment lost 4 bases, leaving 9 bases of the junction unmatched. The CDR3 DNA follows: TGTGCCAGCAGCTCACCGTCACAGGGGACCACCGGGGAGCTGTTTTTT. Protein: CASSSPSQGTTGELFF.

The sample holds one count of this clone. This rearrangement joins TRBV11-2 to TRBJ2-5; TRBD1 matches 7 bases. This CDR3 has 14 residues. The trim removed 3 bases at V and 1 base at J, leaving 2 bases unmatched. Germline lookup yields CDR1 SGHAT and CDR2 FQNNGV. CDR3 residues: CASSFRDSQETQYF. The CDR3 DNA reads TGTGCCAGCAGCTTCCGGGACAGCCAAGAGACCCAGTACTTC.

CDR3 region: CATSRDRGGETQYF. Here the CDR3 DNA reads TGTGCCACCAGCAGAGATAGGGGTGGGGAGACCCAGTACTTC. V is TRBV15 and J is TRBJ2-5, with a possible D match to TRBD1 (5 bases). V was trimmed by 0 bases and J by 5 bases, leaving 10 bases between them. The CDR3 spans 14 residues. CDR1 is LNHNV and CDR2 is YYDKDF in the germline V gene (reference sequence).

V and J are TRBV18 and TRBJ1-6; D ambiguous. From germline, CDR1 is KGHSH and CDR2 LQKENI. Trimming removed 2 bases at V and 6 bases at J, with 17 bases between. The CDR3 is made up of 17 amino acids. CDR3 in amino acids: CASSPDKDTVTNSPLHF. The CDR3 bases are TGTGCCAGCTCACCAGATAAAGACACAGTTACTAATTCACCCCTCCACTTT.

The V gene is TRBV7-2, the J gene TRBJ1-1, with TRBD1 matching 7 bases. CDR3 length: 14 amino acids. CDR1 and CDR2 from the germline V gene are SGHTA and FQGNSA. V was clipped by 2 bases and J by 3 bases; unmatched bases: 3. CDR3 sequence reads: CASSLQGGDTEAFF. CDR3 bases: TGTGCCAGCAGCTTACAGGGGGGAGACACTGAAGCTTTCTTT. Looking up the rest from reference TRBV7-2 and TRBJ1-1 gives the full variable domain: GAGVSQSPSNKVTEKGKDVELRCDPISGHTALYWYRQSLGQGLEFLIYFQGNSAPDKSGLPSDRFSAERTGGSVSTLTIQRTQQEDSAVYLCASSLQGGDTEAFFGQGTRLTVV.

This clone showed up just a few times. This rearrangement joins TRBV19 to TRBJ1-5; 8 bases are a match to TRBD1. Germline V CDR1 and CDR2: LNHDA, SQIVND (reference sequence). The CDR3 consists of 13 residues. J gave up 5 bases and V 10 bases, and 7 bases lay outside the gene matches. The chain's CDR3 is CATSTGGYQPQHF. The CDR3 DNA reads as TGTGCCACCAGCACAGGGGGATATCAGCCCCAGCATTTT. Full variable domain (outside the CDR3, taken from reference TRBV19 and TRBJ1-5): DGGITQSPKYLFRKEGQNVTLSCEQNLNHDAMYWYRQDPGQGLRLIYYSQIVNDFQKGDIAEGYSVSREKKESFPLTVTSAQKNPTAFYLCATSTGGYQPQHFGDGTRLSIL.

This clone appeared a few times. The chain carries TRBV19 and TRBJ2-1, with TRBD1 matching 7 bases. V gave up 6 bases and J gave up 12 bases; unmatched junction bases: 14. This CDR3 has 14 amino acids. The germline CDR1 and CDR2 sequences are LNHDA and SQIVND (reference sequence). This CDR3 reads CASRNRGPPMGQFF. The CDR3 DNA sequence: TGTGCCAGTAGAAACAGGGGTCCCCCTATGGGGCAGTTCTTC.

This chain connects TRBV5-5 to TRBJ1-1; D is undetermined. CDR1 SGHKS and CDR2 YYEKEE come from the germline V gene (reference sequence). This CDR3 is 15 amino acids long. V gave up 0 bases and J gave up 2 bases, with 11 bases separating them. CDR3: CASSLEHAVNTEAFF. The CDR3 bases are TGTGCCAGCAGCTTGGAGCATGCGGTCAACACTGAAGCTTTCTTT.

CDR3 coding DNA: TGTGCCAGCAGCTTAGAGCTGGCGGGAGGGCCAGGTGGGTCCTACAATGAGCAGTTCTTC. This translates into CASSLELAGGPGGSYNEQFF. J is TRBJ2-1 and V is TRBV7-6, with TRBD2 matching over 9 bases. This CDR3 comprises 20 residues. V lost 1 base, J lost 1 base, and 14 bases stayed unmatched. Germline CDR1 SGHVS, CDR2 FNYEAQ.

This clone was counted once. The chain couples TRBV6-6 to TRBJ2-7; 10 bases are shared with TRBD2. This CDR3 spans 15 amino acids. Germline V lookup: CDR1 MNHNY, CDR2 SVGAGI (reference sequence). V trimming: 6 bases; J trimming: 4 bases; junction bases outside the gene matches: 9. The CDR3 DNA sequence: TGTGCCAGCAGGTTCCTAGCGGGAGATGAGTACGAGCAGTACTTC. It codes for CASRFLAGDEYEQYF.

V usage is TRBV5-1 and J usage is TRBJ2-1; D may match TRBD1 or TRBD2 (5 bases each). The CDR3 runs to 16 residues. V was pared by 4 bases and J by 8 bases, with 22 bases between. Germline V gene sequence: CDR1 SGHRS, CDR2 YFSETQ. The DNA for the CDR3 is TGCGCCAGCAGCCCCCCGTCCGGGGCCCACAATGATGAGCAGTTCTTC. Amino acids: CASSPPSGAHNDEQFF.

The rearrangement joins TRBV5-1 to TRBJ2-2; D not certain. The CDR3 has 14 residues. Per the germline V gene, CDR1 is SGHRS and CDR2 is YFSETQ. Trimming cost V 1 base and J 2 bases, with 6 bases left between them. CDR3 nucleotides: TGCGCCAGCAGCTTGCACAGAAACACCGGGGAGCTGTTTTTT. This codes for CASSLHRNTGELFF.

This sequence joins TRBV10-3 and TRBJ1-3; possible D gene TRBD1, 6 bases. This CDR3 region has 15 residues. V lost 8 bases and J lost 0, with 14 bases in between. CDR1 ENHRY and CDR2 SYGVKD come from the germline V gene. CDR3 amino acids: CAIGGQQLSGNTIYF. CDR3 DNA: TGTGCCATCGGTGGACAGCAACTCTCTGGAAACACCATATATTTT.

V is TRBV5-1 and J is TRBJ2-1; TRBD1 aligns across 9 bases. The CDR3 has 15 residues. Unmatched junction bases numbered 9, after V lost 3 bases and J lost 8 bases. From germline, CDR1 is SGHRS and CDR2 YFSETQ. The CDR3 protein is CASSSRTGGWDEQFF. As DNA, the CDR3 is TGCGCCAGCAGCTCGCGTACAGGGGGCTGGGATGAGCAGTTCTTC.

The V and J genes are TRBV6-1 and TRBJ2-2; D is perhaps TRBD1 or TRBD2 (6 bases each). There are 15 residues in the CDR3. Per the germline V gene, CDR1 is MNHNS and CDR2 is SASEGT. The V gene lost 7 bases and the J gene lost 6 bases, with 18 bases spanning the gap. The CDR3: CASTSRGVDAGELFF. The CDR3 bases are TGTGCCAGCACCTCGAGGGGGGTAGATGCCGGGGAGCTGTTTTTT.

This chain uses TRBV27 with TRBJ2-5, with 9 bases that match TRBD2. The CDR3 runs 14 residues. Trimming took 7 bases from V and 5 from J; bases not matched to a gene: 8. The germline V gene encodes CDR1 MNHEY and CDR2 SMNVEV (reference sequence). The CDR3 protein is CASKGGGARETQYF. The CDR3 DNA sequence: TGTGCCAGCAAAGGCGGGGGGGCCAGGGAGACCCAGTACTTC.